This entry lists 30 T cell receptor beta chains sequenced from one sample in a study of cytomegalovirus exposure and HLA in healthy donors. Both 60 Vbeta primers and 13 Jbeta primers went into the PCR. Assay: immunoSEQ multiplex PCR; the TCRdb copy retains only in-frame clones and omits some. The table lists under 200,000 clones, approximately 80% of them singletons. Material for sequencing was PBMCs. The receptors stem from a woman between 45 and 60 years old in good health and CMV-seropositive.

V is TRBV14 and J is TRBJ1-4; 8 bases line up with TRBD1. Per germline, CDR1 SGHDN and CDR2 FVKESK. V was pared by 4 bases and J by 3 bases, with 7 bases of the junction left unmatched. The CDR3 runs to 16 residues. This chain's CDR3 is CASSLTGGASNEKLFF. Here the CDR3 DNA reads TGTGCCAGCAGCCTCACAGGGGGGGCGTCTAATGAAAAACTGTTTTTT.

This sequence joins TRBV7-2 and TRBJ1-6; D ambiguous. The V end lost 5 bases, the J end lost 9 bases, and 14 bases lay between the germline ends. The CDR3 extends over 14 amino acids. Germline CDR1 SGHTA, CDR2 FQGNSA. The CDR3 DNA reads as TGTGCCAGCAGCCCCTGGAAGGGAGGTTCACCCCTCCACTTT. Encoded protein: CASSPWKGGSPLHF.

The chain couples TRBV5-4 to TRBJ2-7; 9 positions agree with TRBD1. This CDR3 has 15 residues. Looked up from germline, CDR1 is SGHNT and CDR2 is YYREEE (reference sequence). J lost 6 bases, V lost 0 bases, and 7 bases had no gene match. DNA for the CDR3: TGTGCCAGCAGCTTGGGTCCGGGACAGGGCTCCGAGCAGTACTTC. Translation: CASSLGPGQGSEQYF.

This chain connects TRBV7-2 to TRBJ1-4; the match to TRBD1 covers 7 bases. Germline V gene data show CDR1 as SGHTA and CDR2 as FQGNSA. The V and J ends lost 1 base and 4 bases, in that order; junction bases with no gene match: 6. The length of the CDR3 is 16 residues. The chain's CDR3 is CASSLDSGGGNEKLFF. In DNA form, the CDR3 reads TGTGCCAGCAGCTTAGATTCAGGGGGTGGTAATGAAAAACTGTTTTTT.

V is TRBV5-1 and J is TRBJ2-7; 10 bases map to TRBD2. Germline assignment: CDR1 SGHRS and CDR2 YFSETQ. Losses at the gene ends were 1 base for V and 6 bases for J; bases not matched to a gene: 10. The CDR3 has 16 residues. CDR3 in amino acids: CASSLNRLAGAGEQYF. The CDR3 bases are TGCGCCAGCAGCTTGAATCGGCTAGCGGGGGCCGGCGAGCAGTACTTC.

There are a few counts of this clone. The chain is built from TRBV18 and TRBJ1-5; D is uncertain. The CDR3 consists of 14 residues. V was shortened by 0 bases and J by 9 bases, with 12 bases between the two germline ends. CDR1 is KGHSH and CDR2 is LQKENI in the germline V gene. The CDR3 DNA is TGTGCCAGCTCACCACCGAGCGGCCCAGGGCCCCAGCATTTT. Protein: CASSPPSGPGPQHF.

V is TRBV28 and J is TRBJ1-1; no definite D call. The germline V gene encodes CDR1 MDHEN and CDR2 SYDVKM. The CDR3 runs 17 residues. V lost 5 bases, J lost 6 bases, and 25 bases lay in between. The CDR3 here is CASSTVRGGTHGPEAFF. The CDR3 coding sequence is TGTGCCAGCAGTACCGTTCGCGGTGGAACCCACGGCCCTGAAGCTTTCTTT.

The chain recombines TRBV11-3 with TRBJ2-2, with D perhaps matching TRBD2 (6 bases). The germline V and J ends were trimmed by 2 bases and 5 bases, with 12 bases remaining between them. Germline V lookup: CDR1 SGHNT, CDR2 YENEEA. The CDR3 runs 15 residues. CDR3: CASSLPLGGTGELFF. Written as DNA, the CDR3 is TGTGCCAGCAGCTTACCACTAGGAGGGACCGGGGAGCTGTTTTTT.

This chain connects TRBV10-3 to TRBJ1-1; 8 nucleotides agree with TRBD1. CDR1 and CDR2 from the germline V gene are ENHRY and SYGVKD. This CDR3 contains 15 residues. V dropped 5 bases and J dropped 8; count of bases not matched to a gene: 13. The CDR3 nucleotides read TGTGCCATCAGTCAGGCGGGGCAGGGGGCGGCGGAAGCTTTCTTT. Translated, it gives CAISQAGQGAAEAFF.

As to this clone: Compared with germline, one end of the junction differs, possibly owing to a read error. The J gene is TRBJ2-5, the V gene TRBV7-9, with 10 bases matching TRBD1. This CDR3 comprises 16 residues. Germline V gene lookup returns CDR1 SEHNR and CDR2 FQNEAQ (reference sequence). Here the CDR3 reads CSSSPTGGAGQETQYF. In DNA form, the CDR3 reads TGTTCCAGCAGCCCGACAGGGGGCGCAGGGCAAGAGACCCAGTACTTC.

The chain couples TRBV29-1 to TRBJ1-1, with a tentative D call TRBD1 (5 bases). V lost 3 bases and J 4 bases, leaving 15 bases between the germline ends. The germline V gene encodes CDR1 SQVTM and CDR2 ANQGSEA. There are 14 residues in the CDR3. This CDR3 reads CSVDYGGGSTEAFF. CDR3 DNA sequence: TGCAGCGTTGATTACGGGGGGGGTAGCACTGAAGCTTTCTTT. The full variable domain, with the rest looked up from reference TRBV29-1 and TRBJ1-1, is SAVISQKPSRDICQRGTSLTIQCQVDSQVTMMFWYRQQPGQSLTLIATANQGSEATYESGFVIDKFPISRPNLTFSTLTVSNMSPEDSSIYLCSVDYGGGSTEAFFGQGTRLTVV.

The CDR3 loop is CASSHNRETGTEAFF. The CDR3 DNA reads as TGTGCCAGCAGTCACAACAGGGAGACGGGCACTGAAGCTTTCTTT. The rearrangement uses TRBV27 and TRBJ1-1, with a possible D match to TRBD1 (6 bases). This CDR3 region has 15 residues. V gave up 5 bases and J gave up 4 bases, with 17 bases separating them. Germline CDR1 reads MNHEY; CDR2 reads SMNVEV (reference sequence).

In this sample, this clone turned up once. The CDR3 region is CASSLARGAGKLFF. CDR3 DNA sequence: TGTGCCAGCAGCTTAGCCAGGGGAGCAGGAAAACTGTTTTTT. The chain combines TRBV11-2 with TRBJ1-4; D is perhaps TRBD1 (6 bases). The CDR3 runs to 14 residues. The V gene's germline CDR1 is SGHAT and CDR2 FQNNGV. The V gene lost 1 base and the J gene lost 10 bases, with 13 bases spanning the gap.

This rearrangement joins TRBV6-5 to TRBJ1-1; no firm D call. In germline, CDR1 is MNHEY, CDR2 SVGAGI. This CDR3 is 15 amino acids long. Trimming removed 2 bases from V and 4 bases from J, with 14 bases in between. The CDR3 DNA reads as TGTGCCAGCAGTTACGCCGGGATCCCCGCCACTGAAGCTTTCTTT. Translating gives CASSYAGIPATEAFF.

With respect to this clone: This may be a read error: a much more frequent sequence differs by one nucleotide. This CDR3 is also generated by other DNA sequences in the sample. The CDR3 region is CASSPREQFF. CDR3 DNA: TGTGCCAGCAGCCCTCGGGAGCAGTTCTTC. This chain links TRBV7-9 with TRBJ2-1; D is unclear. Germline CDR1 and CDR2: SEHNR and FQNEAQ (reference sequence). Trimming removed 5 bases from V and 10 bases from J, with 6 bases in between. The CDR3 totals 10 residues.

The gene calls are TRBV6-1 and TRBJ1-2, with TRBD1 matching over 7 bases. The ends lost 6 bases at V and 6 bases at J; junction bases unmatched: 10. CDR3 size: 14 residues. Germline V gene lookup returns CDR1 MNHNS and CDR2 SASEGT. The CDR3 bases are TGTGCCAGCAGGTCCGGGACAGTCCCAAATGGCTACACCTTC. It translates to CASRSGTVPNGYTF.

This chain uses TRBV7-9 with TRBJ1-1; D gene unclear. With 4 bases removed from V and 7 bases from J, the gap between germline ends came to 4 bases. CDR3 length equals 10 residues. Germline V lookup: CDR1 SEHNR, CDR2 FQNEAQ (reference sequence). The CDR3, as DNA: TGTGCCAGCAGCTCAGTTGAAGCTTTCTTT. Translating gives CASSSVEAFF.

J is TRBJ2-7 and V is TRBV25-1, with a tentative D call TRBD1 (6 bases). CDR1 and CDR2 from the germline V gene are MGHDK and SYGVNS. Trimming removed 3 bases from V and 6 bases from J, with 12 bases in between. The CDR3 spans 13 residues. The chain's CDR3 is CASSDGTPCEQYF. The CDR3 region has the DNA TGTGCCAGCAGTGACGGGACACCCTGCGAGCAGTACTTC.

This chain links TRBV5-5 with TRBJ2-1; 10 bases agree with TRBD2. The CDR3 extends over 15 amino acids. Trimming took 0 bases from V and 6 from J; bases not matched to a gene: 3. CDR1 and CDR2 from the germline V gene are SGHKS and YYEKEE (reference sequence). The CDR3 region is CASSLDPSGSNEQFF. The CDR3 nucleotides read TGTGCCAGCAGCTTGGATCCTAGCGGGAGCAATGAGCAGTTCTTC.

In its sample, this clone was seen once. The chain has TRBV4-2 and TRBJ2-3; 8 bases fit TRBD1. Germline V CDR1 and CDR2: LGHNA, YNFKEQ. The CDR3 is made up of 18 amino acids. The J segment lost 0 bases and the V segment lost 1 base, leaving 9 bases of the junction unmatched. CDR3 bases: TGTGCCAGCAGCCAAGCCCAAGACAGGGGCACTAGCACAGATACGCAGTATTTT. As protein: CASSQAQDRGTSTDTQYF.

This clone was observed once. The chain carries TRBV4-3 and TRBJ1-2, with 12 bases that match TRBD1. The J segment lost 3 bases and the V segment lost 3 bases, leaving 17 bases of the junction unmatched. The germline gives CDR1 LGHNA, CDR2 YSLEER. The CDR3 loop spans 20 amino acids. The CDR3 coding sequence is TGCGCCAGCAGCCAGGCTCCCTGGGGGGGACAGGGGGCGGAGGACTATGGCTACACCTTC. Its translation is CASSQAPWGGQGAEDYGYTF.

The CDR3 protein is CASSFDGRRSNEQFF. In DNA, the CDR3 is TGTGCCAGCAGCTTCGATGGCAGGCGATCGAATGAGCAGTTCTTC. V and J are TRBV5-4 and TRBJ2-1; D remains ambiguous. CDR1 and CDR2 from the germline V gene are SGHNT and YYREEE (reference sequence). Trimming pared 2 bases from V and 7 bases from J, leaving 16 bases between. There are 15 residues in the CDR3.

The rearrangement links TRBV11-2 to TRBJ1-2, with D possibly being TRBD1 (5 bases). The CDR3 is 13 residues long. The ends were cut back, 7 bases at V and 7 bases at J, with 16 bases in the middle. Germline CDR1 reads SGHAT; CDR2 reads FQNNGV. CDR3 amino acids: CASTPLTDFGYTF. The CDR3 DNA is TGTGCCAGCACCCCTTTGACAGATTTTGGCTACACCTTC.

The genes are TRBV7-2 and TRBJ1-2; D is possibly TRBD1 (5 bases). CDR3 size: 14 residues. Trimming removed 1 base from V and 6 bases from J, with 12 bases in between. In germline, CDR1 is SGHTA, CDR2 FQGNSA. CDR3 region: CASSLGGQGNGYTF. The CDR3, as DNA: TGTGCCAGCAGCTTAGGAGGCCAGGGAAATGGCTACACCTTC.

This clone was detected once. This chain connects TRBV10-3 to TRBJ2-7; 9 bases match TRBD2. Looked up from germline, CDR1 is ENHRY and CDR2 is SYGVKD. The CDR3 contains 14 residues. Losses at the gene ends were 5 bases for V and 5 bases for J; bases not matched to a gene: 7. In nucleotides, the CDR3 is TGTGCCATCAGTTTAGCGGGAGCTAGCAACGAGCAGTACTTC. It yields the protein CAISLAGASNEQYF.

CDR3 sequence reads: CASSESTGHAFF. CDR3 DNA: TGTGCCAGCAGTGAATCCACAGGGCATGCTTTCTTT. The gene calls are TRBV25-1 and TRBJ1-1; D may be TRBD1 (6 bases). The germline V gene encodes CDR1 MGHDK and CDR2 SYGVNS. Trimming pared 1 base from V and 11 bases from J, leaving 11 bases between. This CDR3 region has 12 residues.

The chain links TRBV14 to TRBJ1-6, with TRBD1 matching over 10 bases. CDR3 size: 14 residues. From germline, CDR1 is SGHDN and CDR2 FVKESK. V shed 5 bases, J shed 7 bases, and the junction held 2 bases outside the gene matches. The CDR3 DNA sequence: TGTGCCAGCAGCTTGGGACAGGGGAATTCACCCCTCCACTTT. It encodes CASSLGQGNSPLHF.

The chain links TRBV5-6 to TRBJ2-5; the D gene is possibly TRBD1 (5 bases). The germline V and J ends were trimmed by 0 bases and 2 bases, with 8 bases remaining between them. This CDR3 comprises 14 residues. Germline CDR1 and CDR2: SGHDT and YYEEEE. Here the CDR3 DNA reads TGTGCCAGCAGCTTGGCAGGGCGTCAAGAGACCCAGTACTTC. It is translated as CASSLAGRQETQYF. Using reference TRBV5-6 and TRBJ2-5 for the parts outside the CDR3, the full variable domain is DAGVTQSPTHLIKTRGQQVTLRCSPKSGHDTVSWYQQALGQGPQFIFQYYEEEERQRGNFPDRFSGHQFPNYSSELNVNALLLGDSALYLCASSLAGRQETQYFGPGTRLLVL.

The chain links TRBV5-1 to TRBJ2-5; D unclear. This CDR3 is 14 amino acids long. CDR1 SGHRS and CDR2 YFSETQ come from the germline V gene. V was cut by 1 base and J by 1 base, with 8 bases left in between. In DNA, the CDR3 is TGCGCCAGCAGCTTGAACGGTGTCCAAGAGACCCAGTACTTC. This codes for CASSLNGVQETQYF.

This rearrangement joins TRBV7-2 to TRBJ2-2; a possible D gene is TRBD1 (5 bases). The germline V gene has CDR1 SGHTA and CDR2 FQGNSA. The CDR3 is 15 residues long. Trimming removed 5 bases at V and 4 bases at J, with 14 bases between. CDR3 DNA: TGTGCCAGCAGCCTCACTTATGGGGCCACCGGGGAGCTGTTTTTT. Translating it yields CASSLTYGATGELFF.